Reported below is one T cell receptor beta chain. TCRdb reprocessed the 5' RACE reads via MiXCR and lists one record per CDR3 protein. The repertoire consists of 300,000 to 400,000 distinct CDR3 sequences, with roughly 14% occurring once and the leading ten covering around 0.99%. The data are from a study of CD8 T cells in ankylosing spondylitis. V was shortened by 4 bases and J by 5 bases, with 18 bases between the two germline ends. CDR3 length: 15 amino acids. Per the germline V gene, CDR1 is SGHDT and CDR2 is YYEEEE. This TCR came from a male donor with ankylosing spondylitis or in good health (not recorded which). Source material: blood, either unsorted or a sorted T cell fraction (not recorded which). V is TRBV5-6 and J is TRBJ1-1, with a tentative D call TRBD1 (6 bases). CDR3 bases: TGTGCCAGCAGCCCTCGGGGGGCGCGGTGGACTGAAGCTTTCTTT. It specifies CASSPRGARWTEAFF.